A selection of T cell receptor beta chains follows, all from one sample in a study of T cell repertoires in cytomegalovirus infection. Antigens of these TCRs are unknown. TCRdb reprocessed the reads with MiXCR, giving one entry per CDR3 protein. The table includes about 770,000 distinct CDR3 sequences, under 35% detected once. This specimen consisted of cultured CD8+ T cells from PBMCs, obtained from culture after CMV antigen stimulation. The receptors shown here come from a human donor in good health (CMV status not recorded). Some clones in this sample may be carry-over from other donors' samples. The CDR3 runs from the conserved cysteine through the conserved F or W. D genes are given only for firm matches. Clone size is not always given. Where it is, it says once, few, many or a class for expanded clones.

J | V | size | D | CDR3 | DNA
TRBJ1-1 | TRBV5-1 | . | . | CASSPLGDPNTEAFF | TGCGCCAGCAGCCCTTTAGGGGACCCGAACACTGAAGCTTTCTTT
TRBJ2-5 | TRBV7-9 | . | . | CASSLIVGETQYF | TGTGCCAGCAGCTTAATCGTGGGAGAGACCCAGTACTTC
TRBJ1-2 | TRBV19 | few | . | CASSKDWYGYTF | TGTGCCAGTAGCAAAGACTGGTATGGCTACACCTTC
TRBJ2-7 | TRBV6-5 | . | TRBD1 | CASSYTRTGAYEQYF | TGTGCCAGCAGTTACACCCGGACAGGGGCCTACGAGCAGTACTTC
TRBJ1-5 | TRBV5-1 | . | . | CASSLRTGGPSQPQHF | TGCGCCAGCAGCTTGCGCACCGGGGGGCCTAGTCAGCCCCAGCATTTT
TRBJ1-6 | TRBV27 | . | . | CASSFPEGAPLHF | TGTGCCAGCAGTTTCCCCGAGGGGGCACCCCTCCACTTT
TRBJ2-3 | TRBV7-3 | few | . | CASPTGHTVGDTQYF | TGTGCCAGCCCGACAGGACACACCGTCGGGGATACGCAGTATTTT
TRBJ2-3 | TRBV3-1 | . | TRBD2 | CASRISGGALDTQYF | TGTGCCAGCAGAATCAGCGGGGGGGCGTTAGATACGCAGTATTTT
TRBJ1-1 | TRBV27 | . | TRBD1 | CASSLGDSTEAFF | TGTGCCAGCAGTTTAGGGGACAGCACTGAAGCTTTCTTT
TRBJ1-5 | TRBV12-3/TRBV12-4 | few | . | CASSWRGNYRGQPQHF | TGTGCCAGCAGCTGGAGGGGCAACTATAGGGGACAGCCCCAGCATTTT
TRBJ1-6 | TRBV7-2 | few | . | CASSHLGVSPLHF | TGTGCCAGCAGCCACTTAGGTGTATCACCCCTCCACTTT
TRBJ2-2 | TRBV20-1 | . | . | CSARDRGSGSGELFF | TGCAGTGCTAGAGATCGCGGAAGCGGGTCCGGGGAGCTGTTTTTT
TRBJ1-5 | TRBV27 | . | TRBD1 | CASSLSKPTGNQPQHF | TGTGCCAGCAGTTTATCTAAGCCGACAGGGAATCAGCCCCAGCATTTT
TRBJ1-1 | TRBV7-6 | . | . | CASSSLAGTNTEAFF | TGTGCCAGCAGCTCCCTAGCTGGCACGAACACTGAAGCTTTCTTT
TRBJ2-2 | TRBV7-8 | many | TRBD1 | CASSPGTVPNTGELFF | TGTGCCAGCAGCCCTGGGACAGTTCCGAACACCGGGGAGCTGTTTTTT
TRBJ1-2 | TRBV4-1 | . | . | CASSTLEDLYGYTF | TGCGCCAGCAGCACCCTGGAGGACCTCTATGGCTACACCTTC
TRBJ1-1 | TRBV12-3/TRBV12-4 | . | . | CVSVSSWNTEAFF | TGTGTCAGCGTATCGTCTTGGAACACTGAAGCTTTCTTT
TRBJ1-4 | TRBV5-5 | . | TRBD1 | CASSFNRGYSPTEKLFF | TGTGCCAGCAGCTTTAACAGGGGATACTCTCCAACAGAAAAACTGTTTTTT
TRBJ2-7 | TRBV20-1 | . | TRBD2 | CSAGTSGNYEQYF | TGCAGTGCTGGCACTAGCGGGAACTACGAGCAGTACTTC
TRBJ2-5 | TRBV15 | . | . | CATSLFWGTYQETQYF | TGTGCCACCAGCCTATTTTGGGGGACCTATCAAGAGACCCAGTACTTC
TRBJ1-2 | TRBV6-1 | few | . | CASSESRGPNYGYTF | TGTGCCAGCAGTGAGTCCCGGGGGCCTAACTATGGCTACACCTTC
TRBJ2-1 | TRBV20-1 | few | . | CSARYRDPYLGSYNEQFF | TGCAGTGCTAGGTACCGGGACCCGTACTTGGGGTCCTACAATGAGCAGTTCTTC
TRBJ2-1 | TRBV20-1 | few | TRBD1 | CSATGTGEIVEQFF | TGCAGTGCGACCGGGACAGGGGAAATTGTTGAGCAGTTCTTC
TRBJ1-5 | TRBV15 | . | TRBD1 | CATQDGGRGQPQHF | TGTGCCACCCAAGATGGGGGCAGGGGGCAGCCCCAGCATTTT
TRBJ2-1 | TRBV4-2 | . | . | CASSQKTGTDYNEQFF | TGTGCCAGCAGCCAGAAAACCGGGACGGACTACAATGAGCAGTTCTTC
TRBJ1-2 | TRBV4-3 | . | . | CASSHSDEIYYGYTF | TGCGCCAGCAGCCACTCCGACGAGATCTACTATGGCTACACCTTC
TRBJ1-5 | TRBV7-6 | . | TRBD1 | CASSSRDRVQPQHF | TGTGCCAGCAGCTCGAGGGACAGGGTTCAGCCCCAGCATTTT
TRBJ1-4 | TRBV14 | few | . | CASSRVFGSNEKLFF | TGTGCCAGCAGCCGCGTCTTTGGCTCTAATGAAAAACTGTTTTTT
TRBJ2-2 | TRBV6-2/TRBV6-3 | . | . | CASSYLPRSANTGELFF | TGTGCCAGCAGTTACCTGCCCCGTTCAGCGAACACCGGGGAGCTGTTTTTT
TRBJ1-5 | TRBV12-3/TRBV12-4 | few | TRBD1 | CASSSRDSYSNQPQHF | TGTGCCAGCAGTTCGCGGGACAGTTATAGCAATCAGCCCCAGCATTTT
TRBJ1-2 | TRBV4-1 | . | TRBD1 | CASSQGTGANYGYTF | TGCGCCAGCAGCCAAGGGACAGGGGCCAACTATGGCTACACCTTC
TRBJ1-2 | TRBV19 | . | . | CASQTMYGYTF | TGTGCCAGTCAGACTATGTATGGCTACACCTTC
TRBJ2-3 | TRBV12-3/TRBV12-4 | . | TRBD2 | CASNPPGGNTDTQYF | TGTGCCAGCAATCCTCCGGGGGGGAACACAGATACGCAGTATTTT
TRBJ2-3 | TRBV6-6 | once | . | CASSWQSTDTQYF | TGTGCCAGCAGTTGGCAGAGCACAGATACGCAGTATTTT
TRBJ2-3 | TRBV7-9 | few | . | CASTYGGSTDTQYF | TGTGCCAGCACTTACGGCGGTAGCACAGATACGCAGTATTTT
TRBJ1-3 | TRBV14 | . | . | CASSHWRSGNTIYF | TGTGCCAGCAGCCACTGGAGGTCTGGAAACACCATATATTTT
TRBJ1-5 | TRBV19 | . | . | CASSLTDDQPQHF | TGTGCCAGTAGTTTGACCGATGATCAGCCCCAGCATTTT
TRBJ1-5 | TRBV6-6 | . | . | CASSIGFGFGNLPQHF | TGTGCCAGCAGTATCGGCTTCGGATTTGGCAATCTGCCCCAGCATTTT
TRBJ1-1 | TRBV12-3/TRBV12-4 | . | . | CASSFGLTEAFF | TGTGCCAGCAGTTTCGGGCTAACTGAAGCTTTCTTT
TRBJ1-1 | TRBV12-3/TRBV12-4 | many | TRBD1 | CASSRTGEGTEAFF | TGTGCCAGCAGTAGGACAGGGGAGGGCACTGAAGCTTTCTTT
TRBJ1-5 | TRBV6-1 | few | . | CASSEDGYRPSNQPQHF | TGTGCCAGCAGTGAAGATGGATACAGACCTAGCAATCAGCCCCAGCATTTT
TRBJ2-4 | TRBV6-6 | . | . | CASSYSVATLAKNIQYF | TGTGCCAGCAGTTACTCGGTTGCGACCCTAGCCAAAAACATTCAGTACTTC
TRBJ2-3 | TRBV5-4 | . | . | CASSLGGAASATF | TGTGCCAGCAGCTTGGGAGGTGCGGCTAGCGCGACTTTT
TRBJ1-6 | TRBV12-3/TRBV12-4 | . | . | CASSLSGRDLSYNSPLHF | TGTGCCAGCAGTTTATCGGGGAGGGACTTATCCTATAATTCACCCCTCCACTTT
TRBJ2-1 | TRBV6-6 | . | TRBD1 | CASSYPLGQGAASGDYNEQFF | TGTGCCAGCAGTTACCCCTTGGGACAGGGGGCTGCTAGCGGGGATTACAATGAGCAGTTCTTC
TRBJ2-4 | TRBV29-1 | few | TRBD1 | CSGTGGDGNIQYF | TGCAGCGGTACAGGGGGCGATGGCAACATTCAGTACTTC
TRBJ2-2 | TRBV11-2 | . | . | CASSPHTPRDKLSPGRNTGELFF | TGTGCCAGCAGCCCGCACACTCCCCGGGACAAACTTTCCCCTGGGCGGAACACCGGGGAGCTGTTTTTT
TRBJ1-3 | TRBV7-9 | many | TRBD1 | CASSSRDRVSGNTIYF | TGTGCCAGCAGCTCCCGGGACAGGGTCTCTGGAAACACCATATATTTT
TRBJ2-7 | TRBV11-2 | . | TRBD2 | CASSPYKRGADPREQYF | TGTGCCAGCAGCCCCTATAAGCGGGGGGCGGATCCTCGCGAGCAGTACTTC
TRBJ2-3 | TRBV5-6 | many | TRBD2 | CASSGTSGGATDTQYF | TGTGCCAGCAGCGGGACTAGCGGGGGGGCAACAGATACGCAGTATTTT
TRBJ1-4 | TRBV27 | . | TRBD1 | CASRLDRGNEKLFF | TGTGCCAGCAGACTAGACAGGGGGAATGAAAAACTGTTTTTT
TRBJ2-7 | TRBV19 | . | TRBD2 | CASSKTGGYYEQYF | TGTGCCAGTAGTAAAACGGGGGGGTACTACGAGCAGTACTTC
TRBJ2-5 | TRBV7-9 | . | . | CASSSGHPLRETQYF | TGTGCCAGCAGCTCGGGACACCCCCTCCGCGAGACCCAGTACTTC